A selection of T cell receptor beta chains follows, all from one sample in a study of T cell clones after liver transplantation. The method was immunoSEQ multiplex PCR; TCRdb's version includes in-frame clones alone and lacks a portion of them. The sample gives approximately 65,000 clones, around 92% of which show up once; more than 0.85% is in the top ten. The sample in question was CD4+ T cells from blood, obtained roughly 25 months after liver transplant. The receptors stem from a human patient who received a liver transplant. Some of these T cells may belong to the graft donor. Both conserved end residues are part of each CDR3. Not every row has a clone size; where given, it reads once, few, many or a size class.

TRBV19,TRBJ1-3,NA,14,CASSIPGIGNTIYF
TRBV7-2,TRBJ2-3,NA,17,CASSRYFSGIGADTQYF
TRBV5-1,TRBJ2-5,NA,16,CASSIAGQGGGETQYF
TRBV21-1,TRBJ2-7,NA,18,CASSKDGWLGGLSYEQYF
TRBV19,TRBJ1-2,NA,14,CASSILRTNYGYTF
TRBV2,TRBJ2-1,NA,14,CASSTSGDYNEQFF
TRBV5-4,TRBJ1-1,few,16,CASSLWSVRMNTEAFF
TRBV7-9,TRBJ2-7,once,15,CASSPTAGQISGQYF
TRBV28,TRBJ2-7,NA,12,CASSPATYEQYF
TRBV5-1,TRBJ2-3,NA,13,CASTGMSTDTQYF
TRBV5-1,TRBJ2-2,NA,15,CASKVTGIQGGELFF
TRBV5-1,TRBJ1-5,NA,14,CASSPGTGDQPQHF
TRBV5-6,TRBJ2-2,NA,16,CASSFQREWNTGELFF
TRBV7-7,TRBJ2-2,NA,15,CASSLAPDWTGELFF
TRBV2,TRBJ2-7,NA,15,CASSPDRANDYEQYF
TRBV7-6,TRBJ2-7,NA,15,CASSRTRGGSYEQYF
TRBV2,TRBJ2-1,NA,14,CASRRTSGSNEQFF
TRBV19,TRBJ1-5,NA,14,CASSKGVVDQPQHF
TRBV28,TRBJ1-5,NA,15,CASSPQQGRDQPQHF